This T cell receptor beta chain was sequenced for a study of identical twins. This CDR3 contains 15 residues. Per the germline V gene, CDR1 is MRHNA and CDR2 is SNTAGT. Trimming took 5 bases from V and 0 from J, leaving 12 bases between them. TCRdb reanalysed the 5' RACE reads using MiXCR and keeps one entry per CDR3 protein. The table lists about 520,000 distinct CDR3 sequences, 22% of them singletons. A further study also used this sample, focusing on T cells expressing NK-cell markers. In that study: Sorted CD3+CD56-NKG2C+, CD3+CD56+NKG2C- and CD3+CD56+NKG2C+ T cells were the source of the TCR beta repertoires. Where four donors were concerned, these clonotypes also led the CD3+CD56-NKG2C+ fraction.

This clonotype originated in a woman younger than 35 in good health. Sample: CD4+ T cells sorted from blood. The chain links TRBV6-4 to TRBJ2-3; D gene ambiguous. The CDR3 nucleotides are TGTGCCAGCAGTCTCGGACGTCGTAGCACAGATACGCAGTATTTT. Amino acid sequence: CASSLGRRSTDTQYF.